The 20 T cell receptor beta chains given below trace back to one sample, sequenced in a study of T cells in women clearing cervical HPV infection. The table came from immunoSEQ multiplex PCR; TCRdb's copy has only in-frame clones and leaves some out. The sample holds roughly 30,000 clones. The sequencing sample was made of blood buffy coat. The receptors derive from a woman between 18 and 70 years old with a cervical HPV16 infection that either progressed to CIN3+ or cleared (not recorded which).

Notes on this clone: The read halts 3 residues ahead of the CDR3 end, with the missing end drawn from the germline J gene. The V call is TRBV29-1, the J call TRBJ2-3, with 10 bases matching TRBD2. The V segment lost 3 bases and the J segment 7 bases; nucleotides outside the gene matches: 7. Per the germline V gene, CDR1 is SQVTM and CDR2 is ANQGSEA. This CDR3 spans 14 amino acids. Incomplete CDR3 DNA: TGCAGCGTTGATAATAGCGGGAGGTTAAATACG. Protein: CSVDNSGRLNT. The full CDR3 protein is CSVDNSGRLNTQYF.

With respect to this clone: The read stops 3 residues short of the end of the CDR3; the missing end is completed from the germline J gene. This chain connects TRBV4-2 to TRBJ1-4; D is unclear. This CDR3 is built from 15 residues. With 2 bases removed from V and 0 bases from J, the gap between germline ends came to 7 bases. CDR1 and CDR2 from the germline V gene are LGHNA and YNFKEQ. The covered CDR3 bases are TGTGCCAGCAGCCAATTTAGTGCAACTAATGAAAAA. This encodes CASSQFSATNEK. The whole CDR3 is CASSQFSATNEKLFF.

About this clone: The sequence runs out 3 residues before the end of the CDR3; the remainder is reconstructed from the germline J gene. The rearrangement joins TRBV11-2 to TRBJ1-1, with 8 bases lining up with TRBD1. Germline V lookup: CDR1 SGHAT, CDR2 FQNNGV. The CDR3 totals 15 residues. The ends lost 5 bases at V and 4 bases at J; junction bases unmatched: 9. CDR3 DNA (partial): TGTGCCAGCAGCCAAAACAGGGGGTCCAGCACTGAA. Protein product: CASSQNRGSSTE. From start to end, the CDR3 is CASSQNRGSSTEAFF.

In the case of this clone: With the read ending 3 residues before the CDR3 end, the germline J gene is used to fill in that end. This sequence joins TRBV19 and TRBJ1-6, with 7 nucleotides matching TRBD1. CDR1 and CDR2 from the germline V gene are LNHDA and SQIVND (reference sequence). V shed 5 bases and J 6 bases; nucleotides not matched to a gene: 10. This CDR3 spans 16 amino acids. CDR3: CASSPRSTGPNSPLHF. The CDR3 bases that were read are TGTGCCAGTAGTCCCCGGTCGACAGGGCCTAATTCACCC.

As concerns this clone: The sequenced fragment ends 3 residues before the CDR3 boundary, so the rest is inferred from the germline J gene. The chain joins TRBV20-1 to TRBJ2-3, with 13 positions matching TRBD2. J gave up 6 bases and V 6 bases, and 15 bases lay outside the gene matches. CDR1 and CDR2 from the germline V gene are DFQATT and SNEGSKA (reference sequence). The CDR3 totals 17 residues. Incomplete CDR3 DNA: TGCAGTGCGCGAGCGTTAGGACTAGCGGGAGTTGCGGATACG. Protein sequence: CSARALGLAGVADT. The whole CDR3 sequence reads CSARALGLAGVADTQYF.

In the case of this clone: The read comes to an end 3 residues before the CDR3 does, leaving the germline J gene to fill in the end. The J gene is TRBJ1-4, the V gene TRBV2; tentatively, D is TRBD1 (6 bases). Germline loops: CDR1 SNHLY, CDR2 FYNNEI. The CDR3 spans 18 residues. CDR3 bases read: TGTGCCAGCACCCCATTTCCTGCATCGGGACAAACCAATTCACCA. The encoded protein is CASTPFPASGQTNSP. The entire CDR3 is CASTPFPASGQTNSPLFF.

A note on this clone: The read halts 3 residues ahead of the CDR3 end, with the missing end drawn from the germline J gene. The chain combines TRBV5-4 with TRBJ2-2; 8 nucleotides match TRBD2. The length of the CDR3 is 15 residues. V dropped 0 bases and J dropped 4; count of bases not matched to a gene: 2. Germline CDR1 SGHNT, CDR2 YYREEE (reference sequence). The CDR3 DNA, read in part, is TGTGCCAGCAGCTTGGTGGGGACTAGCACCGGGGAG. It encodes CASSLVGTSTGE. The entire CDR3 reads CASSLVGTSTGELFF.

Note on this clone: Read data end 3 residues before the CDR3 end; the end is taken from the germline J gene. This chain uses TRBV7-3 with TRBJ2-2; TRBD2 agrees at 7 bases. There are 15 residues in the CDR3. Germline CDR1 and CDR2: SGHTA and FQGTGA. With V trimmed by 6 bases and J by 5 bases, 9 bases remained unmatched. The CDR3 here is CASRRGLGGTGELFF. The sequenced CDR3 bases are TGTGCCAGCAGACGGGGACTCGGGGGGACCGGGGAG.

For this clone: The CDR3 extends 3 residues past the end of the read, so its final part is completed from the germline J gene. The chain links TRBV10-1 to TRBJ1-5; 10 bases match TRBD1. CDR1 WNHNN and CDR2 SYGVQD come from the germline V gene (reference sequence). The CDR3 has 14 residues. V dropped 8 bases and J dropped 7; count of bases not matched to a gene: 8. The chain's CDR3 is CASWTGGRGQPQHF. Partial CDR3 DNA: TGCGCCAGCTGGACAGGGGGAAGGGGGCAGCCC.

A remark on this clone: The read ends 3 residues before the CDR3 terminus; that terminus is restored from the germline J gene. The chain is built from TRBV5-1 and TRBJ2-7, with 7 bases matching TRBD2. The V gene's germline CDR1 is SGHRS and CDR2 YFSETQ. The V segment lost 2 bases and the J segment 0 bases; nucleotides outside the gene matches: 2. This CDR3 has 14 residues. CDR3 loop: CASSFSSGSYEQYF. CDR3 DNA (partial): TGCGCCAGCAGCTTTTCTAGCGGCTCCTACGAG.

To note about this clone: The read gets to within 3 residues of the CDR3 end, and the germline J gene fills in the rest. The chain uses TRBV14 and TRBJ2-2, with TRBD2 matching 10 bases. The V segment lost 0 bases and the J segment 7 bases; nucleotides outside the gene matches: 8. Looked up from germline, CDR1 is SGHDN and CDR2 is FVKESK. This CDR3 contains 17 residues. The sequenced CDR3 bases are TGTGCCAGCAGCCAAGATCCTAGCGGGAGCGTCGGCGGGGAG. It specifies CASSQDPSGSVGGE. The whole CDR3 protein is CASSQDPSGSVGGELFF.

Remarks on this clone: The CDR3 end lies 3 residues beyond the end of the read and is filled in from the germline J gene. The chain is built from TRBV18 and TRBJ2-7; 7 bases match TRBD2. Germline V gene sequence: CDR1 KGHSH, CDR2 LQKENI. V shed 6 bases, J shed 2 bases, and the junction held 10 bases outside the gene matches. This CDR3 has 15 residues. CDR3: CASSPLAVEAYEQYF. Partial CDR3 DNA: TGTGCCAGCTCCCCGCTAGCGGTAGAAGCCTACGAG.

Remarks on this clone: The read ends 3 residues early relative to the CDR3; the germline J gene fills the gap. The chain combines TRBV7-2 with TRBJ2-1; 8 positions match TRBD2. The CDR3 has 14 residues. Germline V gives CDR1 SGHTA, CDR2 FQGNSA. The junction had 6 bases not matched to a gene; V was cut back by 3 bases and J by 8 bases. CDR3 in amino acids: CASSFLAGPYEQFF. CDR3 bases read: TGTGCCAGCAGCTTCTTAGCGGGACCCTATGAG.

Turning to this clone: The read terminates 3 residues before the CDR3 end, so the remaining end is supplied by the germline J gene. The genes are TRBV20-1 and TRBJ1-6; D is uncertain. This CDR3 region has 17 residues. V was shortened by 1 base and J by 0 bases, with 13 bases between the two germline ends. The germline gives CDR1 DFQATT, CDR2 SNEGSKA (reference sequence). The CDR3 region is CSARAHSGSSYNSPLHF. The part of the CDR3 DNA that was read is TGCAGTGCTAGAGCCCACAGCGGGAGCTCCTATAATTCACCC.

To note about this clone: The read ends 3 residues before the CDR3 terminus; that terminus is restored from the germline J gene. V gene TRBV20-1 combines with J gene TRBJ2-3; the match to TRBD2 covers 7 bases. With 0 bases clipped from V and 3 bases from J, the junction kept 6 bases outside the gene matches. Germline lookup yields CDR1 DFQATT and CDR2 SNEGSKA (reference sequence). The CDR3 spans 15 residues. The sequenced part of the CDR3 DNA is TGCAGTGCTAGAGATGTCGGGGGAGGGACAGATACG. Encoded protein: CSARDVGGGTDT. The full-length CDR3 reads as CSARDVGGGTDTQYF.

The covered CDR3 bases are TGTGCCTGGTCAAGGGGGACTGGGGCCAACGTC. It specifies CAWSRGTGANV. In full, the CDR3 reads CAWSRGTGANVLTF. The chain couples TRBV30 to TRBJ2-6; D perhaps matches TRBD1 (6 bases). The read ends 3 residues early relative to the CDR3; the germline J gene fills the gap. CDR3 length: 14 residues. V lost 5 bases, J lost 2 bases, and 10 bases lay in between. CDR1 and CDR2 from the germline V gene are GTSNPN and SVGIG (reference sequence). The full variable domain, its missing parts supplied by reference TRBV30 and TRBJ2-6, is SQTIHQWPATLVQPVGSPLSLECTVEGTSNPNLYWYRQAAGRGLQLLFYSVGIGQISSEVPQNLSASRPQDRQFILSSKKLLLSDSGFYLCAWSRGTGANVLTFGAGSRLTVL.

On this clone itself: The CDR3 is cut off 3 residues early in the read; its end comes from the germline J gene. The V and J genes are TRBV29-1 and TRBJ1-1; 9 bases map to TRBD1. The CDR3 extends over 12 amino acids. Germline CDR1 is SQVTM and CDR2 is ANQGSEA. The ends lost 6 bases at V and 2 bases at J; junction bases unmatched: 1. CDR3 DNA (partial): TGCAGCGTCACAGGGGGCAACACTGAA. This translates into CSVTGGNTE. In full, the CDR3 is CSVTGGNTEAFF.

The sequenced part of the CDR3 DNA is TGTGCCATCAGACGGGACAGGTTAAACGAG. Translation gives CAIRRDRLNE. The entire CDR3 is CAIRRDRLNEQYF. The chain recombines TRBV10-3 with TRBJ2-7, with 8 bases matching TRBD1. The read halts 3 residues ahead of the CDR3 end, with the missing end drawn from the germline J gene. Trimming at V came to 6 bases and at J to 5 bases, leaving 6 bases not matched to a gene. Germline CDR1 is ENHRY and CDR2 is SYGVKD. The CDR3 runs to 13 residues.

Partial CDR3 DNA: TGTGCCATCAAAGGACAGGCTTACAATGAG. Its protein is CAIKGQAYNE. The whole CDR3 protein is CAIKGQAYNEQFF. The gene calls are TRBV10-3 and TRBJ2-1, with 7 bases aligning to TRBD1. From the germline J gene comes the end of the CDR3, since the read stops 3 residues before it. Trimming cost V 7 bases and J 4 bases; bases outside gene matches: 4. Germline CDR1 reads ENHRY; CDR2 reads SYGVKD. The CDR3 has 13 residues.

A note on this clone: The read halts 3 residues ahead of the CDR3 end, with the missing end drawn from the germline J gene. This rearrangement joins TRBV5-1 to TRBJ2-1, with 7 bases identical to TRBD1. The V gene's germline CDR1 is SGHRS and CDR2 YFSETQ. V dropped 4 bases and J dropped 5; count of bases not matched to a gene: 3. CDR3 length equals 13 residues. The CDR3 is CASSGGQNNEQFF. CDR3 DNA (partial): TGCGCCAGCAGCGGGGGACAGAACAATGAG.